These T cell receptor beta chains were read from a single sample in a study of T-cell reconstitution after alpha-beta-depleted transplantation in children. From the PCR reads, TCRdb called clonotypes with MiXCR, one entry per CDR3 protein. The profile shows about a million distinct CDR3 sequences, about 29% of them singletons. The input for sequencing was PBMCs, mostly from graft donor cells, taken 360 days after TCRalphabeta/CD19-depleted stem cell transplant. The receptors come from a boy in the first two years of life who had a stem cell transplant for SCID, so the T cells may come from the graft donor. CDR3s include the opening cysteine and the closing phenylalanine or tryptophan. A D gene is named only where the DNA matches it firmly. Clone size is stated in some rows and not others, as once, few, many or a class when expanded.

d_gene: TRBD2; v_gene: TRBV7-9; abundance: .; j_gene: TRBJ2-1; len: 15; CDR3aa: CASSLLGLVRDEQFF; CDR3nt: TGTGCCAGCAGTTTGCTGGGACTAGTTCGGGATGAGCAGTTCTTC
d_gene: .; v_gene: TRBV12-3/TRBV12-4; abundance: .; j_gene: TRBJ2-1; len: 15; CDR3aa: CASSSGLARDNEQFF; CDR3nt: TGTGCCAGCAGCTCCGGGCTAGCGAGGGACAATGAGCAGTTCTTC
d_gene: .; v_gene: TRBV12-3/TRBV12-4; abundance: few; j_gene: TRBJ1-6; len: 14; CDR3aa: CASSPGEVNSPLHF; CDR3nt: TGTGCCAGCAGTCCCGGCGAAGTTAATTCACCCCTCCACTTT
d_gene: .; v_gene: TRBV9; abundance: .; j_gene: TRBJ2-7; len: 13; CDR3aa: CASSVGTEYEQYF; CDR3nt: TGTGCCAGCAGCGTGGGGACGGAATACGAGCAGTACTTC
d_gene: .; v_gene: TRBV12-3/TRBV12-4; abundance: .; j_gene: TRBJ2-7; len: 15; CDR3aa: CASREDGAFSYEQYF; CDR3nt: TGTGCCAGCAGGGAGGACGGGGCTTTTTCCTACGAGCAGTACTTC
d_gene: .; v_gene: TRBV6-4; abundance: .; j_gene: TRBJ2-2; len: 16; CDR3aa: CASFPRASANTGELFF; CDR3nt: TGTGCCAGCTTTCCCCGGGCCAGCGCGAACACCGGGGAGCTGTTTTTT
d_gene: TRBD2; v_gene: TRBV3-1; abundance: few; j_gene: TRBJ2-7; len: 18; CDR3aa: CASSQDRAGGAGVHEQYF; CDR3nt: TGTGCCAGCAGCCAAGATCGAGCGGGGGGGGCGGGGGTCCACGAGCAGTACTTC
d_gene: TRBD1; v_gene: TRBV6-2/TRBV6-3; abundance: .; j_gene: TRBJ2-4; len: 15; CDR3aa: CASRNTGTGKNIQYF; CDR3nt: TGTGCCAGCAGAAACACCGGGACAGGGAAAAACATTCAGTACTTC
d_gene: TRBD2; v_gene: TRBV9; abundance: .; j_gene: TRBJ2-3; len: 14; CDR3aa: CASGGGSGTDTQYF; CDR3nt: TGTGCCAGCGGGGGGGGTTCTGGCACAGATACGCAGTATTTT
d_gene: .; v_gene: TRBV28; abundance: .; j_gene: TRBJ2-3; len: 16; CDR3aa: CASSLGGPFSTDTQYF; CDR3nt: TGTGCCAGCAGTTTAGGGGGACCCTTTAGCACAGATACGCAGTATTTT
d_gene: .; v_gene: TRBV11-1; abundance: .; j_gene: TRBJ2-7; len: 19; CDR3aa: CASSLPGPVWQASSYEQYF; CDR3nt: TGTGCCAGCAGCTTACCAGGTCCGGTGTGGCAGGCAAGCTCCTACGAGCAGTACTTC
d_gene: .; v_gene: TRBV7-8; abundance: few; j_gene: TRBJ2-3; len: 15; CDR3aa: CASSSPEVSTDTQYF; CDR3nt: TGTGCCAGCAGCTCCCCCGAGGTCAGCACAGATACGCAGTATTTT
d_gene: .; v_gene: TRBV3-1; abundance: .; j_gene: TRBJ1-2; len: 13; CDR3aa: CASSQDLGLGYTF; CDR3nt: TGTGCCAGCAGCCAAGATCTGGGACTTGGCTACACCTTC
d_gene: .; v_gene: TRBV28; abundance: few; j_gene: TRBJ2-3; len: 17; CDR3aa: CASSFQNSLSRGDTQYF; CDR3nt: TGTGCCAGCAGTTTCCAAAACTCCCTATCCAGAGGAGATACGCAGTATTTT
d_gene: .; v_gene: TRBV7-9; abundance: .; j_gene: TRBJ2-1; len: 13; CDR3aa: CASSLVLLPEQFF; CDR3nt: TGTGCCAGCAGCTTAGTTCTACTGCCTGAGCAGTTCTTC
d_gene: .; v_gene: TRBV5-1; abundance: .; j_gene: TRBJ2-7; len: 16; CDR3aa: CASSLWGARSSYEQYF; CDR3nt: TGCGCCAGCAGCTTGTGGGGGGCCAGGAGCTCCTACGAGCAGTACTTC
d_gene: .; v_gene: TRBV6-5; abundance: .; j_gene: TRBJ1-4; len: 18; CDR3aa: CASSYSPLRGATNEKLFF; CDR3nt: TGTGCCAGCAGTTATTCTCCTCTCAGGGGTGCAACTAATGAAAAACTGTTTTTT
d_gene: TRBD2; v_gene: TRBV20-1; abundance: .; j_gene: TRBJ2-7; len: 16; CDR3aa: CSARVGGGALIHEQYF; CDR3nt: TGCAGTGCTAGAGTTGGCGGGGGGGCGCTAATCCACGAGCAGTACTTC
d_gene: .; v_gene: TRBV20-1; abundance: .; j_gene: TRBJ2-2; len: 14; CDR3aa: CSANRGGTSGELFF; CDR3nt: TGCAGCGCTAACAGGGGAGGCACCTCCGGGGAGCTGTTTTTT
d_gene: .; v_gene: TRBV6-1; abundance: few; j_gene: TRBJ1-1; len: 13; CDR3aa: CASSPVRHTEAFF; CDR3nt: TGTGCCAGCAGTCCGGTGAGGCACACTGAAGCTTTCTTT
d_gene: .; v_gene: TRBV28; abundance: few; j_gene: TRBJ2-7; len: 13; CDR3aa: CASSLSQSYEQYF; CDR3nt: TGTGCCAGCAGTTTGTCTCAGTCCTACGAGCAGTACTTC
d_gene: .; v_gene: TRBV27; abundance: .; j_gene: TRBJ2-5; len: 15; CDR3aa: CASSLRWTTKETQYF; CDR3nt: TGTGCCAGCAGTTTACGGTGGACTACTAAAGAGACCCAGTACTTC
d_gene: .; v_gene: TRBV7-9; abundance: .; j_gene: TRBJ1-1; len: 14; CDR3aa: CASSLPPGDTEAFF; CDR3nt: TGTGCCAGCAGCTTACCGCCCGGGGACACTGAAGCTTTCTTT
d_gene: TRBD2; v_gene: TRBV10-2; abundance: .; j_gene: TRBJ2-1; len: 15; CDR3aa: CASSDTGGGAREQFF; CDR3nt: TGCGCCAGCAGTGACACGGGCGGGGGGGCCCGTGAGCAGTTCTTC
d_gene: .; v_gene: TRBV20-1; abundance: few; j_gene: TRBJ2-7; len: 13; CDR3aa: CSVREAGYYEQYF; CDR3nt: TGCAGCGTGCGTGAAGCGGGCTACTACGAGCAGTACTTC
d_gene: .; v_gene: TRBV5-1; abundance: few; j_gene: TRBJ1-1; len: 15; CDR3aa: CASSRGSPLNTEAFF; CDR3nt: TGCGCCAGCAGCCGAGGTTCACCCTTGAACACTGAAGCTTTCTTT
d_gene: .; v_gene: TRBV20-1; abundance: .; j_gene: TRBJ2-2; len: 17; CDR3aa: CCARDNSRGSNTGELFF; CDR3nt: TGCTGCGCTAGAGATAACTCGAGAGGGTCGAACACCGGGGAGCTGTTTTTT
d_gene: .; v_gene: TRBV6-5; abundance: .; j_gene: TRBJ2-7; len: 14; CDR3aa: CASSYAGTPYEQYF; CDR3nt: TGTGCCAGCAGTTACGCCGGGACACCCTACGAGCAGTACTTC
d_gene: .; v_gene: TRBV2; abundance: once; j_gene: TRBJ2-6; len: 18; CDR3aa: CASRRFRTGSSGANVLTF; CDR3nt: TGTGCCAGCAGGCGATTCCGGACGGGCAGCTCTGGGGCCAACGTCCTGACTTTC
d_gene: .; v_gene: TRBV5-5; abundance: .; j_gene: TRBJ2-3; len: 16; CDR3aa: CASSTPGGGGTDTQYF; CDR3nt: TGTGCCAGCAGCACCCCCGGAGGGGGGGGCACAGATACGCAGTATTTT
d_gene: TRBD1; v_gene: TRBV4-1; abundance: .; j_gene: TRBJ1-4; len: 15; CDR3aa: CASSQPRGHGEKLFF; CDR3nt: TGCGCCAGCAGCCAACCCAGGGGGCACGGTGAAAAACTGTTTTTT
d_gene: TRBD2; v_gene: TRBV4-2; abundance: .; j_gene: TRBJ2-2; len: 15; CDR3aa: CASSQDGGYTGELFF; CDR3nt: TGTGCCAGCAGCCAAGACGGGGGGTACACCGGGGAGCTGTTTTTT
d_gene: .; v_gene: TRBV5-4; abundance: few; j_gene: TRBJ2-5; len: 16; CDR3aa: CASSSPSTGRQETQYF; CDR3nt: TGTGCCAGCAGTTCACCATCAACCGGACGGCAAGAGACCCAGTACTTC
d_gene: .; v_gene: TRBV11-2; abundance: few; j_gene: TRBJ1-1; len: 14; CDR3aa: CASSGWTVNTEAFF; CDR3nt: TGTGCCAGCAGCGGCTGGACAGTAAACACTGAAGCTTTCTTT
d_gene: .; v_gene: TRBV4-3; abundance: few; j_gene: TRBJ1-1; len: 15; CDR3aa: CASSQDAVWTTEAFF; CDR3nt: TGCGCCAGCAGCCAAGATGCAGTTTGGACCACTGAAGCTTTCTTT
d_gene: TRBD1; v_gene: TRBV29-1; abundance: .; j_gene: TRBJ1-2; len: 14; CDR3aa: CSVLVGQDVDGYTF; CDR3nt: TGCAGCGTCCTGGTAGGACAGGACGTAGACGGCTACACCTTC
d_gene: .; v_gene: TRBV2; abundance: many; j_gene: TRBJ2-7; len: 14; CDR3aa: CASSESRSSYEQYF; CDR3nt: TGTGCCAGCAGTGAATCTCGGAGTTCCTACGAGCAGTACTTC
d_gene: .; v_gene: TRBV20-1; abundance: .; j_gene: TRBJ1-2; len: 9; CDR3aa: CSPDHGYTF; CDR3nt: TGCAGCCCAGACCATGGCTACACCTTC
d_gene: .; v_gene: TRBV2; abundance: .; j_gene: TRBJ2-7; len: 12; CDR3aa: CASSVTVYEQYF; CDR3nt: TGTGCCAGCAGCGTGACGGTTTACGAGCAGTACTTC
d_gene: TRBD2; v_gene: TRBV20-1; abundance: .; j_gene: TRBJ2-1; len: 17; CDR3aa: CSAPTSGGRFPYNEQFF; CDR3nt: TGCAGTGCTCCTACTAGCGGGGGGCGATTTCCCTACAATGAGCAGTTCTTC
d_gene: .; v_gene: TRBV20-1; abundance: few; j_gene: TRBJ2-3; len: 14; CDR3aa: CSAAGEPDAYTQYF; CDR3nt: TGCAGTGCAGCCGGGGAGCCAGACGCGTATACGCAGTATTTT
d_gene: .; v_gene: TRBV7-8; abundance: few; j_gene: TRBJ2-5; len: 14; CDR3aa: CASSLALDQETQYF; CDR3nt: TGTGCCAGCAGCTTAGCCCTAGACCAAGAGACCCAGTACTTC
d_gene: .; v_gene: TRBV5-5; abundance: few; j_gene: TRBJ1-2; len: 14; CDR3aa: CASSFLRGCRGYTF; CDR3nt: TGTGCCAGCAGCTTCCTCAGGGGATGCCGCGGCTACACCTTC
d_gene: .; v_gene: TRBV12-3/TRBV12-4; abundance: .; j_gene: TRBJ2-5; len: 15; CDR3aa: CASSSPGSLKETQYF; CDR3nt: TGTGCCAGCAGTTCCCCTGGAAGCCTCAAAGAGACCCAGTACTTC
d_gene: TRBD2; v_gene: TRBV5-1; abundance: .; j_gene: TRBJ2-3; len: 17; CDR3aa: CASSSTLAGARTDTQYF; CDR3nt: TGCGCCAGCAGCTCAACTCTAGCGGGGGCCCGCACAGATACGCAGTATTTT
d_gene: .; v_gene: TRBV2; abundance: .; j_gene: TRBJ2-1; len: 15; CDR3aa: CASSELAGIYNEQFF; CDR3nt: TGTGCCAGCAGTGAACTGGCGGGGATTTACAATGAGCAGTTCTTC
d_gene: .; v_gene: TRBV20-1; abundance: .; j_gene: TRBJ1-5; len: 13; CDR3aa: CSASFPGPQPQHF; CDR3nt: TGCAGTGCTAGTTTCCCGGGCCCTCAGCCCCAGCATTTT
d_gene: .; v_gene: TRBV6-6; abundance: few; j_gene: TRBJ2-7; len: 12; CDR3aa: CASSSWTKEQYF; CDR3nt: TGTGCCAGCAGCTCCTGGACCAAGGAGCAGTACTTC
d_gene: .; v_gene: TRBV13; abundance: few; j_gene: TRBJ2-2; len: 13; CDR3aa: CAGGEANTGELFF; CDR3nt: TGTGCCGGGGGCGAAGCAAACACCGGGGAGCTGTTTTTT